The present T cell receptor (beta chain) was sequenced within a study of blood T cells in healthy people across ages. This clonotype showed up just a few times. Primers used in a second PCR of about 6 to 11 cycles were a sample-barcoded 5' primer and a J-beta primer mix. MiXCR was run by TCRdb on the 5' RACE reads, yielding one entry per CDR3 protein. This sample has 850,000 to 1,000,000 distinct CDR3 sequences, with roughly 48% found just once. Total RNA extraction produced at least 6 micrograms (per sample) for the study. The length of the CDR3 is 14 residues. Trimming removed 3 bases at V and 1 base at J, with 9 bases between.

Sequencing was done on a sample of blood. The source of this sequence is a man aged 25-45 years in good health. This sequence joins TRBV12-3 or TRBV12-4 and TRBJ2-5; D is ambiguous. CDR3 amino acids: CASSFVGIQETQYF. The CDR3, as DNA: TGTGCCAGCAGTTTTGTAGGGATCCAAGAGACCCAGTACTTC.